This TCR beta chain was captured by sequencing in a study of sequential checkpoint blockade in melanoma. Germline assignment: CDR1 MGHRA and CDR2 YSYEKL. The CDR3 is made up of 14 amino acids. Treatment: randomized to nivolumab then ipilimumab (arm A) or the reverse (arm B). DNA-damaging chemotherapy had not been given to any patient beforehand. Repertoires were generated with immunoSEQ multiplex PCR, while TCRdb's copy carries only in-frame clones and drops some. Counted here are some 14,000 clones, 77% occurring once; the ten biggest clones make up roughly 31%. This clone has just a few counts. The junction departs from the called germline gene at one end, perhaps through a read error. The same CDR3 can be traced to other DNA sequences in this sample.

This sequence joins TRBV4-1 and TRBJ1-1; maybe TRBD1 (6 bases). The material was CD8+ T cells sorted from blood (inferred from file names), obtained from a patient given nivolumab and ipilimumab in sequence. The TCR originated in a human donor with melanoma. In nucleotides, the CDR3 is TGTGCCAGCAGCCATAGCGGGGGGCGGGATGAAGCTTTCTTT. It codes for CASSHSGGRDEAFF.